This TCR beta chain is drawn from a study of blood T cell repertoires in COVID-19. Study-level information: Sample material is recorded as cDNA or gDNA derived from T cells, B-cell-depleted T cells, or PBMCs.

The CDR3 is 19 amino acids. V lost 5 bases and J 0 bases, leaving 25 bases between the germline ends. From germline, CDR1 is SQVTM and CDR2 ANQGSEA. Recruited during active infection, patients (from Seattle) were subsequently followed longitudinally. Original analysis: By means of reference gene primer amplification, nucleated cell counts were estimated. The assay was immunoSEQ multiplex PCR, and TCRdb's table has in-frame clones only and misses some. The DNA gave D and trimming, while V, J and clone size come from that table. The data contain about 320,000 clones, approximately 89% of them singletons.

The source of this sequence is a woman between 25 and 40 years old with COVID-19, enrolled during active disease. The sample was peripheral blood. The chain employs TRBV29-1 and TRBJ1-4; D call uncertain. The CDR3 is CSVFFLEDASRPTNEKLFF. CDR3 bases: TGCAGCGTTTTTTTCTTGGAGGATGCCTCCCGCCCAACTAATGAAAAACTGTTTTTT.